One and the same sample provided the 16 T cell receptor beta chains below, sequenced in a study of spatial heterogeneity in lung cancer (dated by TCRdb to between 2019 and 2020). The library relied on 5' RACE. The instrument was a NextSeq 500. Using fastp at Q25 and MiXCR, TCRdb reprocessed the public reads and kept productive beta chains. Every CDR3 protein is listed once, alongside the most common genes and DNA of its rows. The sample contains 60,000 to 75,000 distinct CDR3 sequences, about 6.3% of them found a single time. Jointly, the top ten make up 14% to 15% of the sample. The sample's time point label, decoded: sample taken at primary tumor resection. The material was PBMCs, obtained at surgery. The source is a female donor with early-stage non-small cell lung cancer.

This clonotype was seen repeatedly, ten times or more. The rearrangement links TRBV12-3 or TRBV12-4 to TRBJ1-5; 7 bases line up with TRBD1. V gave up 6 bases and J gave up 4 bases; unmatched junction bases: 6. The CDR3 extends over 14 amino acids. In DNA form, the CDR3 reads TGTGCCAGCAGCCCCACAGGGGTAAATCAGCCCCAGCATTTT. This encodes CASSPTGVNQPQHF.

This clonotype was seen more than once but under ten times. The chain links TRBV5-1 to TRBJ2-7; D may correspond to TRBD1 or TRBD2 (5 bases each). The CDR3 has 15 amino acids. V lost 4 bases to trimming and J lost 0 bases, with 14 bases between them. From germline, CDR1 is SGHRS and CDR2 YFSETQ. The CDR3 coding sequence is TGCGCCAGCAGCCAGGGACGGAGCAGCTCCTACGAGCAGTACTTC. This sequence encodes CASSQGRSSSYEQYF. Full variable domain (outside the CDR3, taken from reference TRBV5-1 and TRBJ2-7): KAGVTQTPRYLIKTRGQQVTLSCSPISGHRSVSWYQQTPGQGLQFLFEYFSETQRNKGNFPGRFSGRQFSNSRSEMNVSTLELGDSALYLCASSQGRSSSYEQYFGPGTRLTVT.

This clonotype has just a few counts. V gene TRBV30 combines with J gene TRBJ2-7, with D perhaps matching TRBD2 (5 bases). This CDR3 is 12 amino acids long. CDR1 and CDR2 (germline): GTSNPN, SVGIG (reference sequence). With 0 bases removed from V and 3 bases from J, the gap between germline ends came to 6 bases. The CDR3 region has the DNA TGTGCCTGGAGTGTACTAGGCTACGAGCAGTACGTC. Amino acids: CAWSVLGYEQYV.

This clonotype appeared a few times. The chain links TRBV7-8 to TRBJ1-1; TRBD1 is a possible D gene (6 bases). CDR3 length: 15 residues. Trimming removed 5 bases from V and 4 bases from J, with 17 bases in between. The germline CDR1 and CDR2 sequences are SGHVS and FQNEAQ. Here the CDR3 reads CASSAGQGRGTEAFF. CDR3 in DNA: TGTGCCAGCAGCGCCGGTCAGGGGCGAGGCACTGAAGCTTTCTTT.

The V call is TRBV11-2, the J call TRBJ2-7; the match to TRBD2 covers 7 bases. V gave up 0 bases and J gave up 2 bases; unmatched junction bases: 4. Germline CDR1 and CDR2: SGHAT and FQNNGV. The length of the CDR3 is 15 residues. The CDR3 DNA follows: TGTGCCAGCAGCTTAGATGGGGAGGGCCCCTACGAGCAGTACTTC. This sequence encodes CASSLDGEGPYEQYF.

In its sample, this clonotype was seen a few times. V gene TRBV20-1 combines with J gene TRBJ2-1; 15 bases are shared with TRBD2. The CDR3 has 15 residues. V shed 6 bases, J shed 6 bases, and the junction held 6 bases outside the gene matches. The V gene's germline CDR1 is DFQATT and CDR2 SNEGSKA (reference sequence). Here the CDR3 reads CSAGLAGGIFNEQFF. In DNA form, the CDR3 reads TGCAGTGCAGGACTAGCGGGGGGGATATTCAATGAGCAGTTCTTC.

V gene TRBV28 combines with J gene TRBJ2-7; 8 positions agree with TRBD1. V lost 3 bases and J lost 3; bases outside the gene matches: 4. The CDR3 sequence is 14 residues long. CDR1 is MDHEN and CDR2 is SYDVKM in the germline V gene. The chain's CDR3 is CASSLAGGNYEQYF. CDR3 nucleotide sequence: TGTGCCAGCAGTTTGGCAGGGGGCAACTACGAGCAGTACTTC.

The V and J genes are TRBV11-2 and TRBJ1-5; D might be TRBD1 (5 bases). Between the trimmed V and J ends, which lost 0 bases and 6 bases, there was a span of 12 bases. CDR3 length equals 15 residues. Germline CDR1 is SGHAT and CDR2 is FQNNGV. CDR3 residues: CASSLDGAGIQPQHF. The CDR3 coding sequence is TGTGCCAGCAGCTTAGATGGGGCGGGAATTCAGCCCCAGCATTTT. Variable domain in full (rest from reference TRBV11-2 and TRBJ1-5): EAGVAQSPRYKIIEKRQSVAFWCNPISGHATLYWYQQILGQGPKLLIQFQNNGVVDDSQLPKDRFSAERLKGVDSTLKIQPAKLEDSAVYLCASSLDGAGIQPQHFGDGTRLSIL.

This clonotype has a count of ten or more. CDR3 nucleotides: TGTGCCAGCAGCCCTCCCGGAGGGCCAACGAACACTGAAGCTTTCTTT. Its translation is CASSPPGGPTNTEAFF. The chain uses TRBV7-9 and TRBJ1-1; D gene uncertain. Germline lookup yields CDR1 SEHNR and CDR2 FQNEAQ (reference sequence). The CDR3 has 16 amino acids. V lost 5 bases to trimming and J lost 1 base, with 17 bases between them.

This clonotype has at least ten counts. The chain recombines TRBV20-1 with TRBJ2-7; perhaps TRBD2 as D (6 bases). The CDR3 has 14 amino acids. The germline CDR1 and CDR2 sequences are DFQATT and SNEGSKA (reference sequence). V was trimmed by 4 bases and J by 0 bases, leaving 13 bases between them. CDR3 nucleotides: TGCAGTGCTATCAAAGCGGGCGACTCCTACGAGCAGTACTTC. Its translation: CSAIKAGDSYEQYF.

The chain has TRBV5-5 and TRBJ2-7; 10 nucleotides agree with TRBD1. Trimming took 3 bases from V and 5 from J; bases not matched to a gene: 8. The germline CDR1 and CDR2 sequences are SGHKS and YYEKEE (reference sequence). This CDR3 is built from 15 residues. The CDR3 here is CASSSRTGGINEQYF. For the CDR3, the DNA is TGTGCCAGCAGCTCCCGGACAGGGGGTATCAACGAGCAGTACTTC.

The chain combines TRBV4-1 with TRBJ2-7; a possible D gene is TRBD2 (6 bases). The V gene's germline CDR1 is MGHRA and CDR2 YSYEKL. The V end lost 0 bases, the J end lost 3 bases, and 15 bases lay between the germline ends. The CDR3 totals 16 residues. The CDR3 region is CASSQDRDLGDYEQYV. CDR3 DNA sequence: TGCGCCAGCAGCCAAGATCGGGACTTGGGGGACTACGAGCAGTACGTC.

This clonotype turned up a few times. V and J are TRBV6-6 and TRBJ1-6; D might be TRBD1 (5 bases). The germline V gene encodes CDR1 MNHNY and CDR2 SVGAGI (reference sequence). The CDR3 consists of 17 residues. The V end lost 5 bases, the J end lost 0 bases, and 14 bases lay between the germline ends. The CDR3 DNA sequence: TGTGCCAGCAGTAGGCGGACATTTAGCTCCTATAATTCACCCCTCCACTTT. This translates into CASSRRTFSSYNSPLHF.

This clonotype has at least ten counts. The chain carries TRBV5-1 and TRBJ1-1, with 7 bases lining up with TRBD1. The CDR3 extends over 12 amino acids. After removal of 4 bases from V and 6 bases from J, the junction contained 3 bases not matched to a gene. Germline loops: CDR1 SGHRS, CDR2 YFSETQ. The CDR3 coding sequence is TGCGCCAGCAGCGCGGGGACAGCTGAAGCTTTCTTT. Its protein product is CASSAGTAEAFF.

This clonotype has only a few counts. The rearrangement joins TRBV7-3 to TRBJ2-5; D gene unclear. The V and J ends lost 3 bases and 1 base respectively, with 6 bases between them. Germline V CDR1 and CDR2: SGHTA, FQGTGA. The CDR3 totals 13 residues. In DNA, the CDR3 is TGTGCCAGCAGCTTCGCAGGCCAAGAGACCCAGTACTTC. Its protein product is CASSFAGQETQYF.

In this sample, this clonotype turned up many times. The chain carries TRBV6-6 and TRBJ1-6; 9 positions agree with TRBD1. With V trimmed by 4 bases and J by 6 bases, 1 base remained unmatched. CDR3 length: 14 residues. Germline V lookup: CDR1 MNHNY, CDR2 SVGAGI (reference sequence). DNA for the CDR3: TGTGCCAGCAGTTTGGGACAGGGTAATTCACCCCTCCACTTT. Its protein is CASSLGQGNSPLHF.